This T cell receptor beta chain is from a study of T-cell reconstitution after alpha-beta-depleted transplantation in children. Study outcomes and limitations: There were reportedly several hundred expanded graft clones from which alpha-beta T cells came about two months after transplant. A year post-transplant, T-cell counts and diversity derived mostly from newly produced T cells.

There are a few counts of this clonotype. Its antigen is not identified. The TCRbeta library was prepared with unique molecular identifiers. TCRdb redid the calling of the PCR reads with MiXCR, one entry per CDR3 protein. The table lists fewer than 1 million distinct CDR3 sequences, less than 20% of them singletons. The specimen was PBMCs, mostly from graft donor cells, collected 360 days after TCRalphabeta/CD19-depleted stem cell transplant. The origin of this receptor is a male patient aged 5 to 17 who had a stem cell transplant for acute lymphoblastic leukemia, so the T cells may come from the graft donor.

The DNA of the CDR3 is TGTGCCAGCAGCTTGACAGGGATTCAAGAGACCCAGTACTTC. Encoded protein: CASSLTGIQETQYF. The rearrangement joins TRBV5-4 to TRBJ2-5, with TRBD1 as a possible D gene (6 bases). CDR3 size: 14 residues. V lost 1 base and J 2 bases, leaving 9 bases between the germline ends. CDR1 and CDR2 from the germline V gene are SGHNT and YYREEE (reference sequence).